Following are 25 T cell receptor beta chains from one sample sequenced in a study of blood T cell repertoires in COVID-19. Using immunoSEQ multiplex PCR, the repertoire was profiled, and TCRdb retains in-frame clones only, with some absent. The sample consists of approximately 200,000 clones, approximately 84% of them appearing once. Sequencing was performed on PBMCs or T cells enriched from blood (not recorded which). These receptors came from a man in his sixties who had recovered from COVID-19.

This clone was counted only a few times. This chain connects TRBV7-9 to TRBJ2-2, with 8 bases aligning to TRBD1. Germline CDR1 is SEHNR and CDR2 is FQNEAQ (reference sequence). The CDR3 consists of 16 residues. V shed 6 bases, J shed 0 bases, and the junction held 6 bases outside the gene matches. CDR3 sequence reads: CASRSGQAANTGELFF. CDR3 sequence (DNA): TGTGCCAGCAGATCGGGACAGGCCGCGAACACCGGGGAGCTGTTTTTT.

V gene TRBV10-3 combines with J gene TRBJ2-3; 13 nucleotides line up with TRBD2. The CDR3 length is 17 residues. Trimming at V came to 7 bases and at J to 0 bases, leaving 7 bases not matched to a gene. CDR1 is ENHRY and CDR2 is SYGVKD in the germline V gene. This CDR3 reads CAINGLAGASSTDTQYF. CDR3 DNA: TGTGCCATCAATGGACTAGCGGGGGCTTCTAGCACAGATACGCAGTATTTT.

The gene calls are TRBV24-1 and TRBJ1-2; TRBD1 agrees at 9 bases. V shed 3 bases and J 6 bases; nucleotides not matched to a gene: 4. This CDR3 comprises 14 residues. Germline V gene lookup returns CDR1 KGHDR and CDR2 SFDVKD. The CDR3 nucleotides are TGTGCCACCAGTGATCCGACAGGGGGACATGGCTACACCTTC. Its translation is CATSDPTGGHGYTF.

Regarding this clone: The identical CDR3 is also encoded by other nucleotide sequences in the sample. The chain carries TRBV7-9 and TRBJ1-5; tentatively, D is TRBD1 (5 bases). This CDR3 region has 12 residues. Germline V CDR1 and CDR2: SEHNR, FQNEAQ (reference sequence). V shed 5 bases and J shed 6 bases, with 8 bases lying between them. As DNA, the CDR3 is TGTGCCAGCAGCCTGGGGGGTCAGCCCCAGCATTTT. It is translated as CASSLGGQPQHF.

V usage is TRBV7-9 and J usage is TRBJ2-3; weak D call: TRBD1 (5 bases). CDR1 is SEHNR and CDR2 is FQNEAQ in the germline V gene (reference sequence). This CDR3 region has 12 residues. Between the trimmed V and J ends, which lost 5 bases and 6 bases, there was a span of 9 bases. The CDR3: CASSPYRDTQYF. For the CDR3, the DNA is TGTGCCAGCAGCCCCTACAGGGATACGCAGTATTTT. Full variable domain (remainder filled in from reference TRBV7-9 and TRBJ2-3): DTGVSQNPRHKITKRGQNVTFRCDPISEHNRLYWYRQTLGQGPEFLTYFQNEAQLEKSRLLSDRFSAERPKGSFSTLEIQRTEQGDSAMYLCASSPYRDTQYFGPGTRLTVL.

V usage is TRBV19 and J usage is TRBJ2-2; D might be TRBD2 (5 bases). Germline CDR1 is LNHDA and CDR2 is SQIVND (reference sequence). The V gene lost 3 bases and the J gene lost 0 bases, with 8 bases spanning the gap. The CDR3 is 15 residues long. The CDR3 DNA is TGTGCCAGTAGTATCGAGGGTACGAACACCGGGGAGCTGTTTTTT. It codes for CASSIEGTNTGELFF. Full variable domain (outside the CDR3, taken from reference TRBV19 and TRBJ2-2): DGGITQSPKYLFRKEGQNVTLSCEQNLNHDAMYWYRQDPGQGLRLIYYSQIVNDFQKGDIAEGYSVSREKKESFPLTVTSAQKNPTAFYLCASSIEGTNTGELFFGEGSRLTVL.

V gene TRBV7-2 combines with J gene TRBJ2-7, with 7 bases fitting TRBD2. The CDR3 loop spans 14 amino acids. The germline V gene encodes CDR1 SGHTA and CDR2 FQGNSA. The V segment lost 5 bases and the J segment 3 bases; nucleotides outside the gene matches: 7. CDR3 in DNA: TGTGCCAGCAGCGCGTCCCGGGACTACTACGAGCAGTACTTC. Its protein product is CASSASRDYYEQYF.

The chain combines TRBV4-2 with TRBJ1-3; 8 bases map to TRBD1. The V segment lost 3 bases and the J segment 2 bases; nucleotides outside the gene matches: 3. Germline V gene lookup returns CDR1 LGHNA and CDR2 YNFKEQ. This CDR3 has 15 residues. Here the CDR3 reads CASSQDRVAGNTIYF. In nucleotides, the CDR3 is TGTGCCAGCAGCCAGGACAGGGTGGCTGGAAACACCATATATTTT.

The chain joins TRBV5-6 to TRBJ2-7; D is ambiguous. Between the trimmed V and J ends, which lost 2 bases and 3 bases, there was a span of 12 bases. Germline V gene lookup returns CDR1 SGHDT and CDR2 YYEEEE. The CDR3 sequence is 14 residues long. The CDR3 sequence is CASSFQVQFYEQYF. Written as DNA, the CDR3 is TGTGCCAGCAGCTTCCAGGTCCAATTCTACGAGCAGTACTTC.

The chain recombines TRBV2 with TRBJ1-1; D is possibly TRBD1 (5 bases). V was cut by 6 bases and J by 1 base, with 12 bases left in between. The germline CDR1 and CDR2 sequences are SNHLY and FYNNEI. This CDR3 has 14 residues. The CDR3 DNA follows: TGTGCCAGCAGACCACAGGTGACGAACACTGAAGCTTTCTTT. This encodes CASRPQVTNTEAFF.

This clone appeared a single time. The J gene is TRBJ1-5, the V gene TRBV6-5, with D possibly matching TRBD1 (5 bases). Germline CDR1 is MNHEY and CDR2 is SVGAGI. CDR3 size: 13 residues. The germline V and J ends were trimmed by 4 bases and 3 bases, with 7 bases remaining between them. As DNA, the CDR3 is TGTGCCAGCAGTTCGACAGTCAATCAGCCCCAGCATTTT. Translated, it gives CASSSTVNQPQHF.

The chain combines TRBV12-3 or TRBV12-4 with TRBJ1-2; D perhaps matches TRBD1 (5 bases). Trimming shortened V by 6 bases and J by 4 bases, and 12 bases separated the two germline ends. The CDR3 spans 13 residues. This chain's CDR3 is CASSPAGGYGYTF. The CDR3 DNA sequence: TGTGCCAGCAGCCCGGCGGGGGGCTATGGCTACACCTTC.

The rearrangement joins TRBV7-2 to TRBJ1-4; 9 bases match TRBD1. The CDR3 covers 16 residues. V was clipped by 5 bases and J by 4 bases; unmatched bases: 8. Germline CDR1 reads SGHTA; CDR2 reads FQGNSA. The CDR3 DNA reads as TGTGCCAGCAGCCCAACAGGGGGCGCGGGTAATGAAAAACTGTTTTTT. Its translation: CASSPTGGAGNEKLFF.

The chain carries TRBV3-1 (or the pseudogene TRBV3-2) and TRBJ2-2; 12 bases are shared with TRBD1. The trim removed 5 bases at V and 5 bases at J, leaving 6 bases unmatched. Per the germline V gene, CDR1 is LGHDT and CDR2 is YNNKEL (reference sequence). There are 16 residues in the CDR3. The CDR3 DNA follows: TGTGCCAGCAGCGAGGGACAGGGGGCGAGGACCGGGGAGCTGTTTTTT. It is translated as CASSEGQGARTGELFF.

In this sample, this clone turned up once. DNA of the CDR3: TGTGCCACCAGTGATATTACAGGTTATAGCACAGATACGCAGTATTTT. Translation: CATSDITGYSTDTQYF. The chain has TRBV24-1 and TRBJ2-3; tentatively, D is TRBD1 (5 bases). The germline V gene has CDR1 KGHDR and CDR2 SFDVKD. Trimming pared 3 bases from V and 0 bases from J, leaving 12 bases between. The CDR3 length is 16 residues.

V is TRBV30 and J is TRBJ2-3; TRBD2 matches at 12 bases. The CDR3 length is 16 residues. Losses at the gene ends were 4 bases for V and 4 bases for J; bases not matched to a gene: 9. Germline CDR1 reads GTSNPN; CDR2 reads SVGIG (reference sequence). CDR3 in amino acids: CAWTQPTSGGPDTQYF. CDR3 sequence (DNA): TGTGCCTGGACTCAGCCGACTAGCGGGGGCCCAGATACGCAGTATTTT.

The gene calls are TRBV3-1 (or the pseudogene TRBV3-2) and TRBJ2-3, with TRBD2 matching over 7 bases. CDR3 length: 18 residues. With 1 base clipped from V and 2 bases from J, the junction kept 12 bases outside the gene matches. CDR1 and CDR2 from the germline V gene are LGHDT and YNNKEL (reference sequence). In DNA, the CDR3 is TGTGCCAGCAGCCAAGCTCTTAGGTCTAGCGGACCCACAGATACGCAGTATTTT. Translation: CASSQALRSSGPTDTQYF.

CDR3 bases: TGTGCCACCAGCAGAGATATTAAAGGTGCGGGTAATTCACCCCTCCACTTT. Protein sequence: CATSRDIKGAGNSPLHF. The rearrangement links TRBV15 to TRBJ1-6, with D unclear. Germline V gives CDR1 LNHNV, CDR2 YYDKDF (reference sequence). Trimming pared 0 bases from V and 6 bases from J, leaving 15 bases between. The CDR3 covers 17 residues.

The chain joins TRBV18 to TRBJ2-1, with TRBD1 identical over 7 bases. With 6 bases clipped from V and 12 bases from J, the junction kept 17 bases outside the gene matches. This CDR3 spans 15 amino acids. Germline CDR1 reads KGHSH; CDR2 reads LQKENI. The DNA of the CDR3 is TGTGCCAGCTCGGGAGAAGAAGTACAGGGGAAAGGGCAGTTCTTC. Encoded protein: CASSGEEVQGKGQFF.

This rearrangement joins TRBV20-1 to TRBJ1-4; D gene unclear. V was shortened by 3 bases and J by 7 bases, with 9 bases between the two germline ends. Germline V gene lookup returns CDR1 DFQATT and CDR2 SNEGSKA (reference sequence). This CDR3 has 12 amino acids. CDR3 in DNA: TGCAGTGCTAGTAAGACTGGTGAAAAACTGTTTTTT. It encodes CSASKTGEKLFF.

The genes are TRBV7-2 and TRBJ1-5; no reliable D call. The ends were cut back, 1 base at V and 1 base at J, with 8 bases in the middle. The length of the CDR3 is 15 residues. Germline loops: CDR1 SGHTA, CDR2 FQGNSA. DNA of the CDR3: TGTGCCAGCAGCTTAGATGGAGGCAGCAATCAGCCCCAGCATTTT. As protein: CASSLDGGSNQPQHF.

The genes are TRBV6-5 and TRBJ2-7; D is uncertain. The CDR3 has 14 amino acids. CDR1 MNHEY and CDR2 SVGAGI come from the germline V gene. V lost 0 bases and J lost 3, with 9 bases in between. The CDR3 sequence is CASSYSRSRYEQYF. The CDR3 region has the DNA TGTGCCAGCAGTTACTCGAGGTCCCGCTACGAGCAGTACTTC.

The V gene is TRBV5-1, the J gene TRBJ2-7, with D possibly matching TRBD2 (6 bases). The CDR3 has 14 residues. Germline V CDR1 and CDR2: SGHRS, YFSETQ. The germline V and J ends were trimmed by 1 base and 2 bases, with 10 bases remaining between them. This CDR3 reads CASSLSGGAYEQYF. The CDR3, as DNA: TGCGCCAGCAGCTTGAGTGGAGGGGCCTACGAGCAGTACTTC.

This clone was seen just once. This rearrangement joins TRBV7-9 to TRBJ2-5; D is undetermined. Germline CDR1 is SEHNR and CDR2 is FQNEAQ (reference sequence). V was cut by 5 bases and J by 5 bases, with 9 bases left in between. CDR3 size: 12 residues. The CDR3 DNA is TGTGCCAGCAGCGTCGGAGCGGAGACCCAGTACTTC. It codes for CASSVGAETQYF. Complete variable domain (other parts from reference TRBV7-9 and TRBJ2-5): DTGVSQNPRHKITKRGQNVTFRCDPISEHNRLYWYRQTLGQGPEFLTYFQNEAQLEKSRLLSDRFSAERPKGSFSTLEIQRTEQGDSAMYLCASSVGAETQYFGPGTRLLVL.

The chain combines TRBV7-9 with TRBJ1-3; no clear D gene. Trimming took off 4 bases at V and 0 bases at J, with 4 bases between the two ends. The V gene's germline CDR1 is SEHNR and CDR2 FQNEAQ (reference sequence). This CDR3 is 13 amino acids long. The CDR3 region is CASSYNSGNTIYF. CDR3 sequence (DNA): TGTGCCAGCAGCTACAACTCTGGAAACACCATATATTTT.